Each of the 16 T cell receptor beta chains below was sequenced from the same sample in a study of T cell changes during pregnancy in multiple sclerosis. Produced via immunoSEQ multiplex PCR; TCRdb's table is partial and in-frame only. The repertoire holds approximately 52,000 clones, with almost 95% as singletons. This specimen consisted of CD4+ T cells from peripheral blood mononuclear cells, obtained in the second trimester of pregnancy. The receptors were gathered from a female donor in good health, enrolled as a control in a pregnancy study.

This sequence joins TRBV19 and TRBJ2-1; TRBD2 might be the D (5 bases). The CDR3 length is 13 residues. In germline, CDR1 is LNHDA, CDR2 SQIVND (reference sequence). V was pared by 9 bases and J by 7 bases, with 16 bases between. The CDR3 nucleotides are TGTGCCAGGACTAACCTCCGGGTAAATGAGCAGTTCTTC. Its translation is CARTNLRVNEQFF.

In nucleotides, the CDR3 is TGTGCCAGTAGTAAGAACGGGAATGAAAAACTGTTTTTT. The encoded protein is CASSKNGNEKLFF. The chain employs TRBV19 and TRBJ1-4; D uncertain. Germline V CDR1 and CDR2: LNHDA, SQIVND (reference sequence). The germline V and J ends were trimmed by 4 bases and 5 bases, with 8 bases remaining between them. This CDR3 comprises 13 residues. Variable domain in full (rest from reference TRBV19 and TRBJ1-4): DGGITQSPKYLFRKEGQNVTLSCEQNLNHDAMYWYRQDPGQGLRLIYYSQIVNDFQKGDIAEGYSVSREKKESFPLTVTSAQKNPTAFYLCASSKNGNEKLFFGSGTQLSVL.

J is TRBJ1-5 and V is TRBV28; TRBD1 matches 8 bases. V gave up 2 bases and J gave up 7 bases; unmatched junction bases: 4. Germline lookup yields CDR1 MDHEN and CDR2 SYDVKM. This CDR3 has 14 amino acids. DNA of the CDR3: TGTGCCAGCAGTTTACGGACAGGGCGACAGCCCCAGCATTTT. Its translation: CASSLRTGRQPQHF.

V is TRBV7-6 and J is TRBJ2-1; maybe TRBD2 (5 bases). Deletions cut 4 bases from V and 5 bases from J, with 12 bases between. Germline V gene sequence: CDR1 SGHVS, CDR2 FNYEAQ. The CDR3 is made up of 14 amino acids. CDR3 region: CASSSRTGHNEQFF. Written as DNA, the CDR3 is TGTGCCAGCAGCTCCCGGACTGGCCACAATGAGCAGTTCTTC.

This clone has only one observation. The chain links TRBV7-3 to TRBJ2-1; TRBD2 aligns across 10 bases. The CDR3 covers 20 residues. The V gene's germline CDR1 is SGHTA and CDR2 FQGTGA. V was clipped by 2 bases and J by 7 bases; unmatched bases: 20. The CDR3 loop is CASSLWSPLAGEGRRNEQFF. The CDR3 DNA reads as TGTGCCAGCAGCTTATGGAGCCCCCTAGCGGGGGAGGGTAGGAGAAATGAGCAGTTCTTC.

The chain joins TRBV15 to TRBJ2-7, with a weak D call TRBD1 (6 bases). Trimming removed 2 bases from V and 2 bases from J, with 10 bases in between. Germline CDR1 reads LNHNV; CDR2 reads YYDKDF (reference sequence). The CDR3 totals 14 residues. The CDR3 coding sequence is TGTGCCACCAGCAGACAGGACAGTACCTACGAGCAGTACTTC. Amino acids: CATSRQDSTYEQYF.

The chain carries TRBV27 and TRBJ1-5; no clear D gene. Germline V lookup: CDR1 MNHEY, CDR2 SMNVEV (reference sequence). Deletions cut 3 bases from V and 0 bases from J, with 9 bases between. This CDR3 contains 15 residues. The CDR3 sequence is CASSFRGYSNQPQHF. CDR3 bases: TGTGCCAGCAGTTTCCGGGGATATAGCAATCAGCCCCAGCATTTT.

This clone was counted only a few times. The chain links TRBV25-1 to TRBJ2-7; 7 nucleotides match TRBD1. V gave up 3 bases and J gave up 6 bases; unmatched junction bases: 11. The germline CDR1 and CDR2 sequences are MGHDK and SYGVNS. The CDR3 is 15 amino acids. The CDR3 protein is CASSDKGATAREQYF. CDR3 DNA sequence: TGTGCCAGCAGTGATAAGGGGGCTACCGCGCGCGAGCAGTACTTC.

The V and J genes are TRBV27 and TRBJ2-3, with D perhaps matching TRBD2 (6 bases). The V end lost 5 bases, the J end lost 0 bases, and 9 bases lay between the germline ends. Germline CDR1 MNHEY, CDR2 SMNVEV (reference sequence). CDR3 length equals 14 residues. This chain's CDR3 is CASSISGSTDTQYF. CDR3 DNA sequence: TGTGCCAGCAGTATTAGCGGAAGCACAGATACGCAGTATTTT.

The chain joins TRBV5-4 to TRBJ2-1; TRBD1 might be the D (6 bases). Trimming removed 3 bases from V and 4 bases from J, with 14 bases in between. The CDR3 loop spans 15 amino acids. CDR1 is SGHNT, CDR2 YYREEE, per germline (reference sequence). The CDR3 loop is CASSSPVGQYNEQFF. In DNA form, the CDR3 reads TGTGCCAGCAGCTCGCCGGTCGGACAGTACAATGAGCAGTTCTTC.

The rearrangement links TRBV5-4 to TRBJ2-7; TRBD1 agrees at 7 bases. The V gene's germline CDR1 is SGHNT and CDR2 YYREEE (reference sequence). V lost 4 bases to trimming and J lost 2 bases; unmatched junction nucleotides: 15. The CDR3 contains 17 residues. Written as DNA, the CDR3 is TGTGCCAGCAGCAAAGTGACAGGGTTGGGGATCGCCTACGAGCAGTACTTC. This translates into CASSKVTGLGIAYEQYF. Together with reference TRBV5-4 and TRBJ2-7, the CDR3 gives the full variable domain: ETGVTQSPTHLIKTRGQQVTLRCSSQSGHNTVSWYQQALGQGPQFIFQYYREEENGRGNFPPRFSGLQFPNYSSELNVNALELDDSALYLCASSKVTGLGIAYEQYFGPGTRLTVT.

The rearrangement uses TRBV6-4 and TRBJ1-4, with 10 bases lining up with TRBD1. Looked up from germline, CDR1 is MRHNA and CDR2 is SNTAGT. This CDR3 region has 15 residues. The V gene end was trimmed by 2 bases and the J gene end by 7 bases; junction bases not matched to a gene: 4. As DNA, the CDR3 is TGTGCCAGCAGTGACACCTGGACAGGGGGTGAAAAACTGTTTTTT. Its translation: CASSDTWTGGEKLFF.

The chain links TRBV6-6 to TRBJ2-7; a possible D gene is TRBD2 (7 bases). V lost 5 bases, J lost 5 bases, and 19 bases lay in between. The CDR3 totals 15 residues. The germline V gene has CDR1 MNHNY and CDR2 SVGAGI (reference sequence). CDR3 coding DNA: TGTGCCAGCAGTCCCGGCCGGGGGGCTTCCCACGAGCAGTACTTC. Translating it yields CASSPGRGASHEQYF.

J is TRBJ2-1 and V is TRBV4-2; tentative D call: TRBD2 (5 bases). The CDR3 runs to 13 residues. Per germline, CDR1 LGHNA and CDR2 YNFKEQ. Trimming shortened V by 4 bases and J by 9 bases, and 13 bases separated the two germline ends. CDR3 residues: CASSPLGKLEQFF. CDR3 in DNA: TGTGCCAGCAGCCCCCTCGGGAAGCTTGAGCAGTTCTTC.

The chain has TRBV18 and TRBJ2-2, with 10 bases aligning to TRBD2. Germline V gene data show CDR1 as KGHSH and CDR2 as LQKENI. The CDR3 runs 18 residues. The trim removed 5 bases at V and 1 base at J, leaving 10 bases unmatched. The CDR3 sequence is CASSSELAGVVNTGELFF. For the CDR3, the DNA is TGTGCCAGCTCATCCGAGCTAGCGGGAGTGGTGAACACCGGGGAGCTGTTTTTT.

The genes are TRBV19 and TRBJ2-1; 11 nucleotides agree with TRBD2. The germline V gene encodes CDR1 LNHDA and CDR2 SQIVND (reference sequence). The CDR3 length is 15 residues. V lost 3 bases and J lost 8; bases outside the gene matches: 6. CDR3 residues: CASSIAGLAVDEQFF. The DNA of the CDR3 is TGTGCCAGTAGTATCGCGGGACTAGCGGTCGATGAGCAGTTCTTC.